What follows describes a single T cell receptor beta chain. The data derive from a study of radiation and T cells in renal cell carcinoma. CDR1 is MDHEN, CDR2 SYDVKM, per germline. Trimming took 2 bases from V and 6 from J, leaving 11 bases between them. CDR3 length: 13 amino acids. Repertoires were generated with immunoSEQ multiplex PCR, while TCRdb's copy carries only in-frame clones and drops some. The profile shows about 140,000 clones, 65% to 90% of them singletons. Time point given: blood 4 weeks post-SBRT, at nephrectomy. Treatment meaning: 15 Gy SBRT to primary tumor, nephrectomy 4 weeks later. Nephrectomy followed 15 Gy stereotactic body radiation by 4 weeks. This renal cell carcinoma was of the clear cell type.

The source material was blood, sampled from a patient whose treatment included radiotherapy and nephrectomy. The chain links TRBV28 to TRBJ2-7; a possible D gene is TRBD1 (6 bases). This clonotype originated in a woman aged 50 to 65 with renal cell carcinoma. This chain's CDR3 is CASSLPQGSEQYF. CDR3 in DNA: TGTGCCAGCAGTTTACCACAGGGAAGCGAGCAGTACTTC.